These 6 T cell receptor beta chains came from one sample sequenced in a study of cytomegalovirus exposure and HLA in healthy donors. Amplification used 60 Vbeta primers and 13 Jbeta primers. The data were produced by immunoSEQ multiplex PCR, yet TCRdb's version contains in-frame clones alone and is incomplete. The sample lists under 200,000 clones, around 63% occurring once. Sequencing was performed on PBMCs. The receptors here all came from a woman aged 18-29 years in good health and CMV-seropositive.

This sequence joins TRBV2 and TRBJ1-5; a weak D match, TRBD1 (6 bases). This CDR3 has 15 residues. The germline V gene encodes CDR1 SNHLY and CDR2 FYNNEI. V was shortened by 6 bases and J by 1 base, with 13 bases between the two germline ends. As DNA, the CDR3 is TGTGCCAGCAGATACAGGGTTTCAAGCAATCAGCCCCAGCATTTT. Translating it yields CASRYRVSSNQPQHF.

The rearrangement links TRBV15 to TRBJ2-2; possible D gene TRBD2, 6 bases. CDR3 size: 16 residues. Between the trimmed V and J ends, which lost 5 bases and 4 bases, there was a span of 17 bases. Germline-derived CDR1 and CDR2 are LNHNV and YYDKDF (reference sequence). The CDR3 DNA reads TGTGCCACCAGCGTGGGAACTAGCCGTATCACCGGGGAGCTGTTTTTT. Translated, it gives CATSVGTSRITGELFF. Together with reference TRBV15 and TRBJ2-2, the CDR3 gives the full variable domain: DAMVIQNPRYQVTQFGKPVTLSCSQTLNHNVMYWYQQKSSQAPKLLFHYYDKDFNNEADTPDNFQSRRPNTSFCFLDIRSPGLGDTAMYLCATSVGTSRITGELFFGEGSRLTVL.

The V gene is TRBV7-9, the J gene TRBJ1-5; 8 bases are shared with TRBD1. Trimming at V came to 5 bases and at J to 9 bases, leaving 9 bases not matched to a gene. The CDR3 length is 14 residues. In germline, CDR1 is SEHNR, CDR2 FQNEAQ (reference sequence). This chain's CDR3 is CASSLSTGVGPQHF. The CDR3 region has the DNA TGTGCCAGCAGCCTATCGACAGGGGTTGGGCCCCAGCATTTT.

The chain is built from TRBV30 and TRBJ2-7; 8 nucleotides match TRBD2. Trimming at V came to 4 bases and at J to 10 bases, leaving 12 bases not matched to a gene. Germline CDR1 reads GTSNPN; CDR2 reads SVGIG (reference sequence). This CDR3 contains 13 residues. The CDR3 nucleotides read TGTGCCTGGACACTAGCGGATTTTACGAGACAGTACTTC. This gives the protein CAWTLADFTRQYF.

This clone was recorded a few times. The chain uses TRBV27 and TRBJ2-1, with TRBD2 identical over 12 bases. The V and J ends lost 8 bases and 0 bases, in that order; junction bases with no gene match: 11. The CDR3 has 18 residues. The germline gives CDR1 MNHEY, CDR2 SMNVEV (reference sequence). CDR3 sequence (DNA): TGTGCCAGCGGCCTAGCGGGAGGGCTTTATAGCTCCTACAATGAGCAGTTCTTC. Amino acids: CASGLAGGLYSSYNEQFF.

This chain joins TRBV19 and TRBJ1-6, with 11 bases matching TRBD1. V trimming: 8 bases; J trimming: 8 bases; junction bases outside the gene matches: 5. In germline, CDR1 is LNHDA, CDR2 SQIVND (reference sequence). This CDR3 is built from 14 residues. The CDR3 coding sequence is TGTGCCAGTTGGACAGGGGGCGATGATTCACCCCTCCACTTT. Amino acids: CASWTGGDDSPLHF.